Only a few counts were recorded for the clone carrying this T cell receptor beta chain. No antigen is known for it. The sample originates from a study of Graves' ophthalmopathy and Graves' hyperthyroidism. On the study more broadly: At initial diagnosis, peripheral blood was obtained, and this preceded any treatment. Whole-study findings and limits: Blood also harbored most expanded thyroid clonotypes above 0.001 frequency.

The germline CDR1 and CDR2 sequences are GTSNPN and SVGIG (reference sequence). The CDR3 has 11 amino acids. Trimming cost V 0 bases and J 10 bases, with 9 bases left between them. Amplification of TCR beta CDR3 regions used RNA transcripts. Following a first-round RT-PCR that used HTBI primers, a second-round multiplex PCR was carried out. TCRdb fed the multiplex PCR reads into MiXCR, producing one record per CDR3 protein. The sample shows 350,000 or so distinct CDR3 sequences, 15% to 20% of them seen only once. Active ophthalmopathy (CAS at least 3, NOSPECS at least 4), lasting under 3 months. Physicians reached a diagnosis by relying on clinical symptoms, serum thyroxine, TRAb, thyroid ultrasound and orbital computed tomography.

Sequencing was performed on peripheral blood. V gene TRBV30 combines with J gene TRBJ2-5; D might be TRBD1 or TRBD2, each matching 5 bases. This clonotype was sampled from an adult man with Graves' ophthalmopathy. In DNA form, the CDR3 reads TGTGCCTGGAGTGTGGGGGATGGCCAGTACTTC. Translated: CAWSVGDGQYF.